The rows below give T cell receptor beta chains drawn from one sample of a study of blood T cell repertoires in COVID-19. Clones were read by immunoSEQ multiplex PCR, and TCRdb kept only the in-frame ones, dropping some. Here the sample spans approximately 160,000 clones, 80% to 85% being singletons. The specimen was peripheral blood. The receptor set was obtained from a woman of 80 years or more with active or convalescent COVID-19. The CDR3 runs from the conserved cysteine through the conserved F or W. The order of the fields is D gene, J gene, clone size, V gene, CDR3 protein, CDR3 DNA. A D gene is named only where the DNA matches it firmly. Only part of the rows carry a size: once, few, many, or a class if the clone is expanded.

d_gene: TRBD1
j_gene: TRBJ1-1
abundance: .
v_gene: TRBV19
CDR3aa: CASSIETGGGTEAFF
CDR3nt: TGTGCCAGTAGTATCGAGACAGGGGGCGGTACTGAAGCTTTCTTT

d_gene: TRBD1
j_gene: TRBJ1-5
abundance: .
v_gene: TRBV5-5
CDR3aa: CASSSGQGGGPQHF
CDR3nt: TGTGCCAGCAGCTCGGGACAGGGGGGTGGGCCCCAGCATTTT

d_gene: .
j_gene: TRBJ2-1
abundance: many
v_gene: TRBV4-3
CDR3aa: CASSQGRHGRGAYNEQFF
CDR3nt: TGCGCCAGCAGCCAAGGGCGCCACGGGCGGGGAGCCTACAATGAGCAGTTCTTC

d_gene: .
j_gene: TRBJ1-1
abundance: .
v_gene: TRBV15
CDR3aa: CATSRVVPGIGTEAFF
CDR3nt: TGTGCCACCAGCAGAGTGGTTCCAGGTATAGGCACTGAAGCTTTCTTT

d_gene: TRBD1
j_gene: TRBJ1-1
abundance: once
v_gene: TRBV18
CDR3aa: CASSQYGTGGTEAFF
CDR3nt: TGTGCCAGCTCACAATATGGGACAGGGGGCACTGAAGCTTTCTTT

d_gene: .
j_gene: TRBJ2-2
abundance: .
v_gene: TRBV27
CDR3aa: CASKSGGRTNTGELFF
CDR3nt: TGTGCCAGCAAATCTGGCGGGCGAACGAACACCGGGGAGCTGTTTTTT

d_gene: .
j_gene: TRBJ1-1
abundance: .
v_gene: TRBV6-2/TRBV6-3
CDR3aa: CASSYLQNTEAFF
CDR3nt: TGTGCCAGCAGTTACTTACAGAACACTGAAGCTTTCTTT

d_gene: .
j_gene: TRBJ1-2
abundance: .
v_gene: TRBV9
CDR3aa: CASSRNREGLHLYGYTF
CDR3nt: TGTGCCAGCAGTAGAAACAGGGAAGGTCTGCATCTCTATGGCTACACCTTC

d_gene: .
j_gene: TRBJ1-4
abundance: .
v_gene: TRBV6-5
CDR3aa: CASRTVTNEKLFF
CDR3nt: TGTGCCAGCAGGACAGTCACTAATGAAAAACTGTTTTTT

d_gene: .
j_gene: TRBJ2-7
abundance: .
v_gene: TRBV6-2/TRBV6-3
CDR3aa: CASSYGRLDYEQYF
CDR3nt: TGTGCCAGCAGTTACGGGAGACTCGATTACGAGCAGTACTTC